The subject of this entry is one T cell receptor (beta chain). The clone's antigen remains unknown. No clone much larger than this one lies a single base away; base qualities are absent. From the cysteine through the phenylalanine, the CDR3 covers 17 amino acids. Just the 51-base CDR3 DNA is kept, in frame starting at base 1. V is pared back by 2 bases and J by 1 base, with 16 bases lying between the germline termini. CDR1 and CDR2 are read off the germline V gene as MDHEN and SYDVKM. The immunoSEQ Assay was used to sequence TCRbeta CDR3 regions. After extraction, genomic DNA underwent amplification by bias-controlled multiplex PCR, followed by high-throughput sequencing. Per the authors' processing: To quantify the absolute abundance of every unique TCRbeta CDR3 region, sequences were collapsed and filtered. T cell fraction was estimated by normalizing TCRbeta template counts to usable DNA, which was measured by amplifying reference genes present in all nucleated cells. Repertoire TCRs were annotated as SARS-CoV-2-specific when V gene, CDR3 amino acid sequence and J gene were exactly matched to a known reactive TCR set. MIRA supplied the reference SARS-CoV-2 TCR set, which was filtered for enrichment in COVID-19-positive ImmuneCODE repertoires so that public or cross-reactive TCRs were removed. Drawing on the MIRA antigens, annotated TCRs were analysed further at the level of specific ORF or position within ORF. Depth was the summed frequency of annotated unique rearrangements, while breadth was defined as annotated unique rearrangements over total unique productive rearrangements. Two-sided Wilcoxon rank-sum tests were applied when comparing TCR breadth between groups. TCRdb took this table from immuneACCESS and kept in-frame rearrangements with V and J called. Such tables lack part of the clones; where checked against another copy, unresolved V genes explain under half of the gap, and the rest is unexplained. The V and J calls and clone size are taken from that table; D and trimming were inferred from the DNA. This sample holds more than 300,000 clones; 65% to 90% were observed only once. The ten biggest clones cover approximately 11% of the sample.

The sample is drawn from a study of Ad26.COV2.S vaccination and SARS-CoV-2 variants listed by TCRdb under 2021. About the study as a whole: Vaccine-arm donors were drawn from COV1001, a multicentre, randomized, double-blind, placebo-controlled phase I-IIa trial of Ad26.COV2.S in healthy adults. Investigators did not know the trial group allocation while performing experiments and assessing outcomes. TCRbeta repertoire sequencing was used to assess the specificity and breadth of SARS-CoV-2-reactive T cell receptors after Ad26.COV2.S vaccination. The TCR-sequenced set comprised approximately 32 samples: approximately 19 Ad26.COV2.S vaccine recipients, 5 placebo recipients and 8 SARS-CoV-2 convalescent individuals. Trial participants were randomized into five groups of five: low-dose or high-dose Ad26.COV2.S given once or twice, or placebo on both occasions. Ad26.COV2.S was administered intramuscularly at a dose of 5x10^10 or 1x10^11 viral particles, either as one shot or as two shots given 56 days apart.

Points the paper makes about the study in general: The study lacked the statistical power to compare responses across vaccine doses or regimens. It was noted by the authors that total T cell responses may have been underestimated by the TCR breadth and depth analyses. Non-spike TCR breadth was comparable between vaccine and placebo recipients, consistent with the vaccine containing only spike. After vaccination, substantial breadth of spike-specific CD8+ and CD4+ T cell responses was reported. Higher spike-specific TCR breadth was observed in Ad26.COV2.S recipients than in placebo recipients (P = 0.0014).

Reading the label with the study, this specimen's treatment or condition is: roughly 18 received Ad26.COV2.S at low or high dose, single or two shots; roughly five received placebo; per-sample allocation not given. For vaccine and placebo recipients, the sequenced repertoires came from samples collected on day 63 after the first injection. In Cohort 1b, 25 or so adults aged 18-55 years were enrolled at a single site in Boston, USA, between 29 July and 7 August 2020. As a vaccine, Ad26.COV2.S was a replication-incompetent adenovirus type 26 vector that expressed a prefusion-stabilized SARS-CoV-2 spike protein derived from the original Wuhan strain.

The TCR originated in a person aged 18-60 years who received the Ad26.COV2.S COVID-19 vaccine or a placebo. The chain is assembled from TRBV28 and TRBJ2-3; TRBD1 is possibly the D segment (6 matching bases). The source was peripheral blood, collected in a trial of Ad26.COV2.S vaccine versus placebo. The DNA reads TGTGCCAGCAGTTTAGCCCTAGGGGGAAGGGGCACAGATACGCAGTATTTT. This gives the protein CASSLALGGRGTDTQYF.